A selection of T cell receptor beta chains follows, all from one sample in a study of cytomegalovirus exposure and HLA in healthy donors. Here immunoSEQ multiplex PCR was the method, and the copy in TCRdb shows in-frame clones only, minus some. The table lists 110,000 or so clones, 60% to 80% of them singletons. The sample consisted of PBMCs. The receptors stem from a man aged 25 to 40 in good health and CMV-seronegative. The CDR3 runs from the conserved cysteine through the conserved F or W. The order of the fields is J gene, D gene, V gene, clone size, CDR3 protein, CDR3 DNA. D genes are given only for firm matches. Size values are once, few and many counts, or a class for expanded clones, and some rows have none.

TRBJ2-3,-,TRBV11-1,-,CASSLKPSGTDTQYF,TGTGCCAGCAGCTTGAAGCCTAGCGGCACAGATACGCAGTATTTT
TRBJ2-7,-,TRBV28,-,CASSLTGYEQYF,TGTGCCAGCAGCCTGACAGGTTACGAGCAGTACTTC
TRBJ1-1,-,TRBV30,-,CAWKGAEAFF,TGTGCCTGGAAAGGGGCTGAAGCTTTCTTT
TRBJ2-1,TRBD2,TRBV7-9,-,CASSPRGLETSNEQFF,TGTGCCAGCAGCCCCCGGGGACTAGAAACGTCCAATGAGCAGTTCTTC
TRBJ2-7,TRBD2,TRBV7-8,-,CASSSGTRSYEQYF,TGTGCCAGCAGCTCCGGGACTAGGTCATACGAGCAGTACTTC
TRBJ2-2,TRBD1,TRBV6-6,-,CASSYSGQGDRGELFF,TGTGCCAGCAGTTACTCAGGACAGGGGGACCGCGGGGAGCTGTTTTTT
TRBJ2-7,-,TRBV4-2,-,CASSQDLTSSLEQYF,TGTGCCAGCAGCCAAGATCTAACTAGCAGTTTGGAGCAGTACTTC
TRBJ1-1,-,TRBV28,-,CASSSPGQNTEAFF,TGTGCCAGCAGTTCCCCGGGACAGAACACTGAAGCTTTCTTT
TRBJ2-7,TRBD2,TRBV9,-,CASSVGLAGISYEQYF,TGTGCCAGCAGCGTAGGTTTAGCGGGGATCTCCTACGAGCAGTACTTC
TRBJ1-1,-,TRBV6-6,few,CASSYDTGTEAFF,TGTGCCAGCAGTTACGATACGGGCACTGAAGCTTTCTTT
TRBJ2-1,-,TRBV7-2,-,CASSTQGTPVNEQFF,TGTGCCAGCAGCACACAGGGTACCCCGGTCAATGAGCAGTTCTTC
TRBJ2-2,TRBD2,TRBV12-5,few,CASGYSGTSGNTGELFF,TGTGCTAGTGGTTACTCGGGGACTAGCGGGAACACCGGGGAGCTGTTTTTT
TRBJ1-5,-,TRBV4-1,few,CASSQVDSYDQPQHF,TGCGCCAGCAGCCAAGTGGACAGTTATGATCAGCCCCAGCATTTT
TRBJ2-1,TRBD2,TRBV7-8,-,CASSFSGSSYNEQFF,TGTGCCAGCAGCTTTAGCGGGAGTTCTTACAATGAGCAGTTCTTC
TRBJ2-7,-,TRBV5-6,-,CASSLTRSDEQYF,TGTGCCAGCAGCTTGACAAGAAGCGACGAGCAGTACTTC
TRBJ2-2,-,TRBV15,-,CATSSTGGRPGELFF,TGTGCCACCAGCAGTACAGGAGGGCGTCCCGGGGAGCTGTTTTTT
TRBJ2-3,TRBD1,TRBV29-1,-,CSAPRGTGGRDTQYF,TGCAGCGCCCCGAGGGGGACAGGGGGCCGAGATACGCAGTATTTT
TRBJ2-7,-,TRBV28,-,CASSQSGEQYF,TGTGCCAGCAGCCAGTCGGGCGAGCAGTACTTC
TRBJ2-7,TRBD2,TRBV4-1,-,CASSQDGTTGKQYF,TGCGCCAGCAGCCAAGATGGGACTACCGGTAAGCAGTACTTC
TRBJ2-3,TRBD2,TRBV4-1,-,CASSQVLAGEGTDTQYF,TGCGCCAGCAGCCAAGTCCTAGCGGGCGAGGGCACAGATACGCAGTATTTT
TRBJ1-1,-,TRBV4-1,-,CASSQGLERGTEAFF,TGCGCCAGCAGCCAAGGACTTGAGAGGGGGACTGAAGCTTTCTTT
TRBJ2-1,-,TRBV12-5,-,CASGLGGRVDNEQFF,TGTGCTAGTGGTTTAGGGGGGAGGGTGGACAATGAGCAGTTCTTC
TRBJ2-2,-,TRBV9,few,CASSVLSGSGELFF,TGTGCCAGCAGCGTCTTATCGGGATCCGGGGAGCTGTTTTTT
TRBJ1-6,-,TRBV18,-,CASSISGTINSPLHF,TGTGCCAGCTCAATTTCGGGTACAATTAATTCACCCCTCCACTTT
TRBJ2-7,-,TRBV18,-,CASSPTPGSYEQYF,TGTGCCAGCTCACCTACCCCGGGCTCCTACGAGCAGTACTTC
TRBJ1-3,-,TRBV7-8,-,CASSFRGTGNTIYF,TGTGCCAGCAGCTTTCGGGGGACTGGAAACACCATATATTTT
TRBJ2-5,TRBD2,TRBV11-2,few,CASSLFGLAQETQYF,TGTGCCAGCAGCTTATTCGGACTAGCTCAAGAGACCCAGTACTTC
TRBJ2-7,-,TRBV27,once,CASSLSWAYEQYF,TGTGCCAGCAGTTTATCGTGGGCCTACGAGCAGTACTTC
TRBJ2-2,TRBD2,TRBV11-2,-,CASSPKVAGAGELFF,TGTGCCAGCAGCCCCAAGGTAGCGGGAGCCGGGGAGCTGTTTTTT
TRBJ1-4,-,TRBV28,few,CASSLGGAGRANEKLFF,TGTGCCAGCAGTTTAGGGGGAGCGGGCAGGGCTAATGAAAAACTGTTTTTT
TRBJ1-1,-,TRBV6-6,-,CASSPEDTEAFF,TGTGCCAGCAGCCCAGAGGACACTGAAGCTTTCTTT
TRBJ1-5,TRBD1,TRBV7-2,-,CASSMDRGQPQHF,TGTGCCAGCAGCATGGACAGGGGTCAGCCCCAGCATTTT
TRBJ1-1,-,TRBV30,-,CAWSDYVNTEAFF,TGTGCCTGGAGTGATTATGTGAACACTGAAGCTTTCTTT
TRBJ2-3,-,TRBV5-5,-,CASSLEQRADTQYF,TGTGCCAGCAGCTTGGAACAGCGGGCAGATACGCAGTATTTT
TRBJ2-5,-,TRBV9,-,CASSGSYRDYETQYF,TGTGCCAGCAGCGGATCTTACAGGGACTACGAGACCCAGTACTTC
TRBJ2-7,-,TRBV6-5,few,CASSYYAGSAYEQYF,TGTGCCAGCAGTTATTACGCGGGATCAGCCTACGAGCAGTACTTC
TRBJ1-4,TRBD1,TRBV28,once,CASSLTDREEKLFF,TGTGCCAGCAGTTTGACGGACAGGGAAGAAAAACTGTTTTTT
TRBJ1-4,-,TRBV7-6,-,CASSLTTATNEKLFF,TGTGCCAGCAGCTTAACGACAGCAACTAATGAAAAACTGTTTTTT
TRBJ2-7,TRBD2,TRBV30,-,CAWRRAGGRSYEQYF,TGTGCCTGGAGGCGAGCGGGGGGACGCTCCTACGAGCAGTACTTC
TRBJ2-4,TRBD1,TRBV18,-,CASSPDRDGVKNIQYF,TGTGCCAGCTCACCGGACAGGGATGGGGTCAAAAACATTCAGTACTTC
TRBJ2-1,TRBD2,TRBV11-3,-,CASSLGTSGRARGNEQFF,TGTGCCAGCAGCTTAGGGACTAGCGGGAGGGCTCGAGGAAATGAGCAGTTCTTC
TRBJ2-3,-,TRBV7-3,-,CASSLQSSTDTQYF,TGTGCCAGCAGCTTACAATCCAGCACAGATACGCAGTATTTT
TRBJ2-6,TRBD1,TRBV27,-,CASSLSTGQAGANVLTF,TGTGCCAGCAGTTTATCGACAGGGCAGGCTGGGGCCAACGTCCTGACTTTC
TRBJ2-5,TRBD2,TRBV28,few,CASRYRQRGGSSGTQYF,TGTGCCAGCAGATACCGTCAGCGGGGCGGGAGCTCGGGGACCCAGTACTTC
TRBJ2-7,-,TRBV5-1,-,CASTPTRGTYEQYF,TGCGCCAGCACCCCGACCAGGGGTACCTACGAGCAGTACTTC
TRBJ2-1,-,TRBV29-1,-,CSVDRGRIHEQFF,TGCAGCGTCGACCGGGGGAGGATCCATGAGCAGTTCTTC
TRBJ1-1,-,TRBV13,-,CASSVRGYTEAFF,TGTGCCAGCAGCGTCAGGGGATACACTGAAGCTTTCTTT
TRBJ1-2,-,TRBV5-1,-,CASSSQGRIANYGYTF,TGCGCCAGCAGCTCCCAGGGGCGTATAGCTAACTATGGCTACACCTTC
TRBJ2-5,TRBD1,TRBV28,-,CASSLSPGGLETQYF,TGTGCCAGCAGTTTGAGTCCAGGGGGTTTGGAGACCCAGTACTTC
TRBJ2-1,TRBD2,TRBV15,-,CATSRRVAGENEQFF,TGTGCCACCAGCAGGAGGGTCGCGGGAGAGAATGAGCAGTTCTTC
TRBJ2-5,-,TRBV9,-,CASSAVASSGETQYF,TGTGCCAGCAGCGCAGTAGCGAGTTCTGGTGAGACCCAGTACTTC
TRBJ2-3,-,TRBV5-1,-,CASSLGADYTDTQYF,TGCGCCAGCAGCCTAGGGGCGGACTACACAGATACGCAGTATTTT
TRBJ1-1,TRBD1,TRBV6-5,-,CASKDRHLNTEAFF,TGTGCCAGCAAGGACAGGCATTTGAACACTGAAGCTTTCTTT
TRBJ2-1,TRBD1,TRBV7-2,-,CASSFPGQGRIYNEQFF,TGTGCCAGCAGCTTCCCAGGACAGGGGAGAATCTACAATGAGCAGTTCTTC